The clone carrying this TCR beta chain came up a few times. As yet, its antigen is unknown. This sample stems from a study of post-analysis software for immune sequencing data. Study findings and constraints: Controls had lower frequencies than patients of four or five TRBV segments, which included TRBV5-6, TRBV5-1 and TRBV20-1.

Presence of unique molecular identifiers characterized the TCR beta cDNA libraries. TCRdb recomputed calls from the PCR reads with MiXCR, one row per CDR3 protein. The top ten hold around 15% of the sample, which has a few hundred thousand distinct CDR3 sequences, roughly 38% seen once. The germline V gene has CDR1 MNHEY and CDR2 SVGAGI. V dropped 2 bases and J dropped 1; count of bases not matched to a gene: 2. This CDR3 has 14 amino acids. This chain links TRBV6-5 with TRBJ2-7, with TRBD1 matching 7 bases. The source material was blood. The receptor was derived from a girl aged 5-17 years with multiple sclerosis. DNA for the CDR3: TGTGCCAGCAGTTACGACAGGGTATCCTACGAGCAGTACTTC. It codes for CASSYDRVSYEQYF.